The 20 T cell receptor beta chains listed next were all sequenced from one sample in a study of cytomegalovirus exposure and HLA in healthy donors. PCR used 60 Vbeta primers and 13 Jbeta primers. The data were produced by immunoSEQ multiplex PCR, yet TCRdb's version contains in-frame clones alone and is incomplete. The sample carries about 98,000 clones, about 81% recorded once. Input material: PBMCs. The receptors originated from a young man in good health and CMV-seropositive.

V is TRBV10-1 and J is TRBJ2-7; TRBD2 might be the D (6 bases). The V end lost 5 bases, the J end lost 6 bases, and 14 bases lay between the germline ends. Germline CDR1 and CDR2: WNHNN and SYGVQD (reference sequence). The CDR3 runs to 13 residues. The CDR3 region is CASSQTSTGEQYF. CDR3 DNA sequence: TGCGCCAGCAGTCAGACTAGTACGGGCGAGCAGTACTTC.

This clone was observed once. The V and J genes are TRBV6-6 and TRBJ2-7; a possible D gene is TRBD2 (5 bases). Between the trimmed V and J ends, which lost 0 bases and 5 bases, there was a span of 11 bases. Per the germline V gene, CDR1 is MNHNY and CDR2 is SVGAGI (reference sequence). CDR3 size: 14 residues. CDR3 nucleotides: TGTGCCAGCAGTTACTCAGAGGGAGCAAACGAGCAGTACTTC. Protein: CASSYSEGANEQYF.

The chain couples TRBV9 to TRBJ1-2; unclear D gene. Trimming cost V 2 bases and J 4 bases, with 9 bases left between them. CDR3 length: 13 residues. CDR1 SGDLS and CDR2 YYNGEE come from the germline V gene. The CDR3 region is CASSVTPAYGYTF. The CDR3 DNA reads as TGTGCCAGCAGCGTCACACCTGCCTATGGCTACACCTTC.

This clone was detected a few times. CDR3 nucleotide sequence: TGTGCCAGCAGCTCCTTTTGGGAGGCGAACACTGAAGCTTTCTTT. This gives the protein CASSSFWEANTEAFF. The chain has TRBV11-3 and TRBJ1-1; no clear D. The germline V gene encodes CDR1 SGHNT and CDR2 YENEEA. The CDR3 loop spans 15 amino acids. Between the trimmed V and J ends, which lost 4 bases and 1 base, there was a span of 13 bases.

The gene calls are TRBV9 and TRBJ1-4; 7 positions agree with TRBD1. The trim removed 3 bases at V and 4 bases at J, leaving 6 bases unmatched. This CDR3 has 15 amino acids. In germline, CDR1 is SGDLS, CDR2 YYNGEE. The DNA of the CDR3 is TGTGCCAGCAGCGCCCAGGGACAGCTTAATGAAAAACTGTTTTTT. As protein: CASSAQGQLNEKLFF.

This clone was recorded once. This chain connects TRBV2 to TRBJ2-3; 8 bases line up with TRBD1. Germline trimming cut 7 bases from V and 4 bases from J; bases unmatched to any gene: 4. CDR1 and CDR2 (germline): SNHLY, FYNNEI. The CDR3 runs to 13 residues. CDR3 region: CASNVRGPDTQYF. The CDR3 region has the DNA TGTGCCAGCAACGTCAGGGGGCCAGATACGCAGTATTTT.

Concerning this clone itself: The missing conserved phenylalanine or tryptophan at the end of this CDR3 makes a read error likely. The V gene is TRBV5-1, the J gene TRBJ1-5; 7 bases are a match to TRBD1. CDR1 is SGHRS and CDR2 is YFSETQ in the germline V gene. CDR3 length equals 14 residues. The V segment lost 4 bases and the J segment 7 bases; nucleotides outside the gene matches: 8. The CDR3 DNA is TGCGCCAGCAGCCCGCAGACAGGGAACCAGCCCCAGCATGTT. Protein sequence: CASSPQTGNQPQHV.

CDR3 in DNA: TGTGCCAGTGCGCCGTTCGGGACAGTGAACACTGAAGCTTTCTTT. Residues: CASAPFGTVNTEAFF. V is TRBV19 and J is TRBJ1-1; 7 bases fit TRBD1. After removal of 8 bases from V and 0 bases from J, the junction contained 9 bases not matched to a gene. CDR3 length equals 15 residues. Germline V gene sequence: CDR1 LNHDA, CDR2 SQIVND (reference sequence).

This clone showed up just once. J is TRBJ2-1 and V is TRBV19; D is possibly TRBD1 (6 bases). Trimming left V 0 bases short and J 4 bases short, with 10 bases between. Germline assignment: CDR1 LNHDA and CDR2 SQIVND (reference sequence). This CDR3 comprises 15 residues. This CDR3 reads CASSIDTGNYNEQFF. DNA for the CDR3: TGTGCCAGTAGTATAGACACAGGGAATTACAATGAGCAGTTCTTC.

The CDR3 sequence is CASSLRGQNTDTQYF. Written as DNA, the CDR3 is TGTGCCAGTAGTCTCCGGGGACAGAACACAGATACGCAGTATTTT. The V gene is TRBV19, the J gene TRBJ2-3, with TRBD1 matching 7 bases. CDR3 length: 15 residues. Germline CDR1 reads LNHDA; CDR2 reads SQIVND (reference sequence). With 5 bases clipped from V and 2 bases from J, the junction kept 7 bases outside the gene matches. Drawing the rest from reference TRBV19 and TRBJ2-3, the complete variable domain is DGGITQSPKYLFRKEGQNVTLSCEQNLNHDAMYWYRQDPGQGLRLIYYSQIVNDFQKGDIAEGYSVSREKKESFPLTVTSAQKNPTAFYLCASSLRGQNTDTQYFGPGTRLTVL.

The J gene is TRBJ2-4, the V gene TRBV7-9; D is possibly TRBD1 (5 bases). Germline lookup yields CDR1 SEHNR and CDR2 FQNEAQ (reference sequence). The ends were cut back, 2 bases at V and 0 bases at J, with 17 bases in the middle. The CDR3 length is 18 residues. CDR3 amino acids: CASSLPASGSLAKNIQYF. The DNA of the CDR3 is TGTGCCAGCAGCTTACCCGCCTCAGGGTCTCTAGCCAAAAACATTCAGTACTTC.

The chain links TRBV9 to TRBJ2-7; 11 bases are a match to TRBD2. The CDR3 loop spans 14 amino acids. Germline V gene lookup returns CDR1 SGDLS and CDR2 YYNGEE. The V and J ends lost 3 bases and 7 bases, in that order; junction bases with no gene match: 6. CDR3 sequence (DNA): TGTGCCAGCAGCGCCGGGACTAGCGGTGGAGAGCAGTACTTC. This sequence encodes CASSAGTSGGEQYF.

V is TRBV18 and J is TRBJ1-4; 9 positions agree with TRBD1. V lost 6 bases, J lost 7 bases, and 9 bases stayed unmatched. Germline lookup yields CDR1 KGHSH and CDR2 LQKENI. The CDR3 runs to 15 residues. CDR3 DNA sequence: TGTGCCAGCTCTCGTATCCGGGACAGGGCTGAAAAACTGTTTTTT. This codes for CASSRIRDRAEKLFF.

By proportion, this clone is medium-sized. The gene calls are TRBV5-1 and TRBJ2-6; no firm D call. Germline CDR1 SGHRS, CDR2 YFSETQ. CDR3 length: 19 amino acids. Between the trimmed V and J ends, which lost 6 bases and 0 bases, there was a span of 22 bases. CDR3 DNA: TGCGCCAGCACCATACAGAGAAACCTACCCCTCTCTGGGGCCAACGTCCTGACTTTC. Its translation is CASTIQRNLPLSGANVLTF.

The rearrangement joins TRBV19 to TRBJ2-2; D gene ambiguous. Germline CDR1 reads LNHDA; CDR2 reads SQIVND (reference sequence). Deletions cut 3 bases from V and 6 bases from J, with 8 bases between. There are 13 residues in the CDR3. CDR3 nucleotides: TGTGCCAGTAGTATGTCCCGGTCCGGGGAGCTGTTTTTT. As protein: CASSMSRSGELFF. Looking up the rest from reference TRBV19 and TRBJ2-2 gives the full variable domain: DGGITQSPKYLFRKEGQNVTLSCEQNLNHDAMYWYRQDPGQGLRLIYYSQIVNDFQKGDIAEGYSVSREKKESFPLTVTSAQKNPTAFYLCASSMSRSGELFFGEGSRLTVL.

The V and J genes are TRBV19 and TRBJ2-3, with 8 positions matching TRBD2. CDR1 is LNHDA and CDR2 is SQIVND in the germline V gene (reference sequence). V lost 5 bases to trimming and J lost 5 bases; unmatched junction nucleotides: 15. There are 17 residues in the CDR3. The CDR3 spells CASSPRGGPLVVDTQYF. The CDR3 region has the DNA TGTGCCAGTAGTCCTCGGGGGGGGCCCTTAGTCGTAGATACGCAGTATTTT.

The chain is built from TRBV13 and TRBJ2-7; D is perhaps TRBD1 (6 bases). The germline V gene has CDR1 PRHDT and CDR2 FYEKMQ (reference sequence). The CDR3 loop spans 13 amino acids. V was pared by 1 base and J by 3 bases, with 7 bases between. CDR3 residues: CASSLEGGYEQYF. CDR3 nucleotides: TGTGCCAGCAGCTTAGAAGGGGGCTACGAGCAGTACTTC.

The chain links TRBV2 to TRBJ2-6; TRBD2 matches at 9 bases. The CDR3 consists of 16 residues. J was trimmed by 0 bases and V by 5 bases; bases with no gene match: 2. Germline lookup yields CDR1 SNHLY and CDR2 FYNNEI. Here the CDR3 reads CASSPGLASGANVLTF. The CDR3, as DNA: TGTGCCAGCAGTCCGGGACTAGCCTCTGGGGCCAACGTCCTGACTTTC. Variable domain in full (rest from reference TRBV2 and TRBJ2-6): EPEVTQTPSHQVTQMGQEVILRCVPISNHLYFYWYRQILGQKVEFLVSFYNNEISEKSEIFDDQFSVERPDGSNFTLKIRSTKLEDSAMYFCASSPGLASGANVLTFGAGSRLTVL.

The chain couples TRBV5-1 to TRBJ2-5; 8 bases map to TRBD2. Germline-derived CDR1 and CDR2 are SGHRS and YFSETQ. V was pared by 4 bases and J by 4 bases, with 9 bases of the junction left unmatched. CDR3 length: 15 amino acids. The DNA of the CDR3 is TGCGCCAGCAGCCCCGGACGGGGGGGCGGAGAGACCCAGTACTTC. It is translated as CASSPGRGGGETQYF.

The chain couples TRBV7-6 to TRBJ1-3; possible D gene TRBD1, 6 bases. Trimming removed 10 bases at V and 0 bases at J, with 19 bases between. The CDR3 runs 16 residues. Per germline, CDR1 SGHVS and CDR2 FNYEAQ. The CDR3 is CATTKGGPNSGNTIYF. For the CDR3, the DNA is TGTGCCACCACTAAGGGGGGGCCCAACTCTGGAAACACCATATATTTT. Together with reference TRBV7-6 and TRBJ1-3, the CDR3 gives the full variable domain: GAGVSQSPRYKVTKRGQDVALRCDPISGHVSLYWYRQALGQGPEFLTYFNYEAQQDKSGLPNDRFSAERPEGSISTLTIQRTEQRDSAMYRCATTKGGPNSGNTIYFGEGSWLTVV.